The clone carrying this TCR beta chain was counted at least ten times. The entry originates in a study of beta chain features in type 1 diabetes. Without exception, sorted populations had purity beyond 95%. Trimming pared 0 bases from V and 0 bases from J, leaving 12 bases between. In germline, CDR1 is SGHRS, CDR2 YFSETQ. The CDR3 runs to 17 residues. Expressed TCRB transcripts were sequenced because the isolated RNA had all been reverse transcribed beforehand. The assay was immunoSEQ multiplex PCR, and TCRdb's table has in-frame clones only and misses some. The data contain fewer than 150,000 clones, 6.9% of them singletons.

The clonotype was recovered from a woman aged 25 to 45 in good health. Sequencing was carried out using central memory CD4+ T cells from blood. V usage is TRBV5-1 and J usage is TRBJ2-2, with TRBD1 as a possible D gene (5 bases). This chain's CDR3 is CASSLVVTATNTGELFF. The CDR3 region has the DNA TGCGCCAGCAGCTTGGTAGTGACAGCCACGAACACCGGGGAGCTGTTTTTT.